This T cell receptor beta chain was documented in a study of response to subunit inactivated influenza vaccine. General study findings and limits: It was suggested by the authors that few new T cells are recruited by each seasonal influenza vaccination.

TCRdb processed the RT-PCR reads anew with MiXCR; each CDR3 protein has one entry. The table has some 190,000 distinct CDR3 sequences, approximately 15% seen once. Per the germline V gene, CDR1 is DFQATT and CDR2 is SNEGSKA (reference sequence). Trimming cost V 1 base and J 1 base, with 8 bases left between them. The CDR3 runs to 13 residues. This clonotype was counted many times. Antigen specificity is unknown. The sample was CD8+ T cells sorted from PBMCs, taken more than 4 days after vaccination. The source is a man aged 50-59 years who received an inactivated influenza vaccine. The gene calls are TRBV20-1 and TRBJ2-7; no firm D call. CDR3 amino acids: CSARGDASYEQYF. Here the CDR3 DNA reads TGCAGTGCTAGAGGGGATGCTTCCTACGAGCAGTACTTC.